The 6 T cell receptor beta chains below were found in one sample sequenced in a study of blood T cell repertoires in COVID-19. Data came from immunoSEQ multiplex PCR; TCRdb stores just in-frame clones and leaves some out. Of 310,000 or so clones listed, approximately 90% were seen once; the top ten hold approximately 9.4%. The sequenced sample was peripheral blood. The receptors shown here come from a man in his thirties or forties with COVID-19, enrolled during active disease.

As to this clone: At the DNA level, this CDR3 is encoded by other sequences in the same sample as well. The genes are TRBV20-1 and TRBJ2-7; D might be TRBD2 (5 bases). This CDR3 region has 11 residues. Trimming stripped 3 bases from V and 4 bases from J, with 7 bases between. Germline-derived CDR1 and CDR2 are DFQATT and SNEGSKA (reference sequence). The CDR3: CSARGAYEQYF. The CDR3, as DNA: TGCAGTGCTAGGGGAGCGTACGAGCAGTACTTC.

This chain joins TRBV30 and TRBJ2-1; 12 bases are a match to TRBD2. The germline CDR1 and CDR2 sequences are GTSNPN and SVGIG (reference sequence). This CDR3 is 15 amino acids long. V shed 0 bases, J shed 10 bases, and the junction held 7 bases outside the gene matches. The DNA for the CDR3 is TGTGCCTGGAGTGTAGGACTAGCGGGATTAAACGAGCAGTTCTTC. Protein: CAWSVGLAGLNEQFF. The full variable domain, completed using reference TRBV30 and TRBJ2-1, is SQTIHQWPATLVQPVGSPLSLECTVEGTSNPNLYWYRQAAGRGLQLLFYSVGIGQISSEVPQNLSASRPQDRQFILSSKKLLLSDSGFYLCAWSVGLAGLNEQFFGPGTRLTVL.

The CDR3 sequence is CASSPALRTDEAFF. CDR3 coding DNA: TGTGCCAGCAGCCCTGCACTACGGACAGACGAAGCTTTCTTT. J is TRBJ1-1 and V is TRBV3-1 (or the pseudogene TRBV3-2); tentative D call: TRBD1 (6 bases). Per germline, CDR1 LGHDT and CDR2 YNNKEL (reference sequence). V was shortened by 4 bases and J by 8 bases, with 17 bases between the two germline ends. CDR3 size: 14 residues.

The chain combines TRBV2 with TRBJ1-5; D possibly corresponds to TRBD1 (6 bases). Germline CDR1 and CDR2: SNHLY and FYNNEI. CDR3 length: 15 amino acids. V lost 4 bases and J 3 bases, leaving 13 bases between the germline ends. CDR3 residues: CASSGGTHDNQPQHF. The DNA of the CDR3 is TGTGCCAGCAGTGGTGGGACACACGACAATCAGCCCCAGCATTTT.

The chain has TRBV7-2 and TRBJ1-4; 7 nucleotides match TRBD1. V lost 4 bases, J lost 5 bases, and 7 bases stayed unmatched. This CDR3 contains 15 residues. Germline CDR1 and CDR2: SGHTA and FQGNSA. CDR3 in amino acids: CASSSAGTENEKLFF. The DNA for the CDR3 is TGTGCCAGCAGCTCCGCCGGGACAGAGAATGAAAAACTGTTTTTT.

CDR3 sequence (DNA): TGTGCCAGCAGCTTAATGCCGGGCAGGGTGAACACCGGGGAGCTGTTTTTT. Translating it yields CASSLMPGRVNTGELFF. The chain uses TRBV7-3 and TRBJ2-2; possibly TRBD1 for D (5 bases). Germline V CDR1 and CDR2: SGHTA, FQGTGA. V was cut by 1 base and J by 1 base, with 13 bases left in between. The CDR3 is 17 residues long. Together with reference TRBV7-3 and TRBJ2-2, the CDR3 gives the full variable domain: GAGVSQTPSNKVTEKGKYVELRCDPISGHTALYWYRQSLGQGPEFLIYFQGTGAADDSGLPNDRFFAVRPEGSVSTLKIQRTERGDSAVYLCASSLMPGRVNTGELFFGEGSRLTVL.